This T cell receptor (beta chain) was identified during a study of T-cell memory formation after mild COVID-19. This CDR3 contains 14 residues. CDR1 SGHVS and CDR2 FNYEAQ come from the germline V gene. Trimming cost V 7 bases and J 5 bases; bases outside gene matches: 5. TCRdb analysed the 5' RACE reads with MiXCR anew, one entry per CDR3 protein. The repertoire holds 270,000 or so distinct CDR3 sequences, with roughly a sixth as singletons. Note on this clonotype: Its antigen is not known.

The study's findings and limits: Clonal second-wave expansions that peaked on day 37 had unconfirmed SARS-CoV-2 specificity.

The receptor was derived from a young man who had mild COVID-19 (a few samples of this study predate the infection). Cell type and time point are not known. The chain employs TRBV7-6 and TRBJ2-3, with 11 bases aligning to TRBD1. Specimen: PBMCs or a T cell subset sorted from them (not recorded which). The CDR3, as DNA: TGTGCCAGCAAATCCGGGACAGGGGGAGATACGCAGTATTTT. Translation: CASKSGTGGDTQYF.